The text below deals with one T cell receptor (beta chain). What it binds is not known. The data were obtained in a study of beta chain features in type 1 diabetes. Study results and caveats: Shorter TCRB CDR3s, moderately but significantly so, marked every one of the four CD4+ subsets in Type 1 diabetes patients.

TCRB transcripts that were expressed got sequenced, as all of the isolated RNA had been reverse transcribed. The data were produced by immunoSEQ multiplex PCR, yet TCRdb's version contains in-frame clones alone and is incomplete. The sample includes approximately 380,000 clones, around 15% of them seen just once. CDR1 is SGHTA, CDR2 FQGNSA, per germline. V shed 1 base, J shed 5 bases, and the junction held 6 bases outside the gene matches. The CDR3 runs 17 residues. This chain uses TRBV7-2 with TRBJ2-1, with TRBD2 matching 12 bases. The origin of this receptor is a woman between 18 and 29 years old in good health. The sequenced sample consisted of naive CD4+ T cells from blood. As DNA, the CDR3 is TGTGCCAGCAGCTTAGGGTTACTAGCGGGAGGCGACAATGAGCAGTTCTTC. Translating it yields CASSLGLLAGGDNEQFF.